The rows below give T cell receptor beta chains drawn from one sample of a study of CD8 T cells in Susac syndrome. TCRdb re-analysed the immunoSEQ multiplex PCR reads in MiXCR, keeping a single row per CDR3 protein. This table holds about 130,000 distinct CDR3 sequences, about 93% found once. The sample was CD8+ T cells from PBMCs. The source of these receptors is a human donor with Susac syndrome. The CDR3 runs from the conserved cysteine through the conserved F or W. A D gene is named only where the DNA matches it firmly. Size is omitted from some rows. Given values are once, few, many or a class for expanded clones.

size | J | V | D | CDR3 | DNA
. | TRBJ2-7 | TRBV12-3/TRBV12-4 | TRBD2 | CASSLPPGLAGAAYEQYF | TGTGCCAGCAGTTTACCCCCCGGACTAGCGGGAGCTGCCTACGAGCAGTACTTC
. | TRBJ1-1 | TRBV7-9 | TRBD1 | CASSSTGGNGEAFF | TGTGCCAGCAGCTCGACAGGGGGCAACGGTGAAGCTTTCTTT
. | TRBJ2-1 | TRBV20-1 | TRBD1 | CSAYTGADYNEQFF | TGCAGTGCTTACACAGGGGCCGACTACAATGAGCAGTTCTTC
. | TRBJ1-1 | TRBV13 | TRBD1 | CASSRQGAGTEAFF | TGTGCCAGCAGCCGCCAGGGGGCGGGCACTGAAGCTTTCTTT
once | TRBJ2-1 | TRBV6-4 | . | CASSDSENEQFF | TGTGCCAGCAGTGACTCGGAAAATGAGCAGTTCTTC
. | TRBJ2-5 | TRBV27 | TRBD2 | CASSLLTSGETQYF | TGTGCCAGCAGTTTGTTGACTAGCGGAGAGACCCAGTACTTC
. | TRBJ2-7 | TRBV20-1 | TRBD1 | CSASEPGQDYEQYF | TGCAGTGCTAGTGAACCGGGACAGGACTACGAGCAGTACTTC
. | TRBJ2-5 | TRBV25-1 | . | CASSDRGAWETQYF | TGTGCCAGCAGTGATCGCGGGGCGTGGGAGACCCAGTACTTC
once | TRBJ2-7 | TRBV20-1 | . | CSARDLSGSYEQYF | TGCAGTGCTAGAGATCTCAGTGGCAGCTACGAGCAGTACTTC
. | TRBJ2-3 | TRBV27 | . | CASSAGVFTDTQYF | TGTGCCAGCAGTGCCGGGGTCTTCACAGATACGCAGTATTTT
. | TRBJ1-1 | TRBV3-1 | . | CASSQALLDSYTEAFF | TGTGCCAGCAGCCAAGCTCTGCTCGATTCCTACACTGAAGCTTTCTTT
. | TRBJ2-1 | TRBV9 | TRBD2 | CASSDSGREDEQFF | TGTGCCAGCAGTGATAGCGGGCGTGAGGATGAGCAGTTCTTC
. | TRBJ2-1 | TRBV6-2/TRBV6-3 | TRBD2 | CASSYSLTSGNNEQFF | TGTGCCAGCAGTTACTCGTTGACTAGCGGGAACAATGAGCAGTTCTTC
. | TRBJ2-5 | TRBV3-1 | . | CASSTAAPSAAQYF | TGTGCCAGCAGCACCGCCGCTCCGTCTGCGGCCCAGTACTTC
few | TRBJ2-5 | TRBV11-2 | TRBD2 | CASSLDPGAGETQYF | TGTGCCAGCAGCTTAGATCCGGGAGCGGGGGAGACCCAGTACTTC
once | TRBJ1-3 | TRBV12-3/TRBV12-4 | . | CASSIIADPGNTIYF | TGTGCCAGCAGCATAATCGCGGACCCTGGAAACACCATATATTTT
. | TRBJ2-5 | TRBV3-1 | TRBD2 | CASSPRGSGVQETQYF | TGTGCCAGCAGCCCCCGGGGGAGCGGGGTCCAAGAGACCCAGTACTTC
. | TRBJ2-2 | TRBV13 | . | CASSLGQGNTGELFF | TGTGCCAGCAGCTTAGGACAGGGTAACACCGGGGAGCTGTTTTTT
. | TRBJ2-1 | TRBV13 | TRBD2 | CASSPGLKTYNEQFF | TGTGCCAGCAGCCCGGGACTAAAAACTTACAATGAGCAGTTCTTC
. | TRBJ2-5 | TRBV3-1 | TRBD1 | CASSDGTGGETQYF | TGTGCCAGCAGCGACGGGACAGGGGGGGAGACCCAGTACTTC
. | TRBJ2-3 | TRBV4-2 | . | CASSRTGNTQYF | TGTGCCAGCAGCCGGACCGGGAATACGCAGTATTTT
. | TRBJ2-7 | TRBV19 | . | CASSSSLGYEQYF | TGTGCCAGTAGTAGCTCTCTAGGTTACGAGCAGTACTTC
. | TRBJ1-5 | TRBV4-1 | . | CASSQDSRNQPQHF | TGCGCCAGCAGCCAAGACAGTAGAAATCAGCCCCAGCATTTT
. | TRBJ2-3 | TRBV7-2 | . | CASSLEGPDTQYF | TGTGCCAGCAGCTTAGAGGGTCCAGATACGCAGTATTTT
. | TRBJ1-2 | TRBV12-3/TRBV12-4 | TRBD1 | CASSLMDRGNYGYTF | TGTGCCAGCAGTTTGATGGACAGGGGGAACTATGGCTACACCTTC
. | TRBJ2-5 | TRBV2 | . | CASSEALVASPETQYF | TGTGCCAGCAGTGAAGCGCTGGTAGCTTCCCCAGAGACCCAGTACTTC
once | TRBJ2-7 | TRBV6-5 | . | CASSYLDGYEQYF | TGTGCCAGCAGTTACCTGGACGGCTACGAGCAGTACTTC
. | TRBJ1-5 | TRBV15 | . | CATSRVAVPGYQPQHF | TGTGCCACCAGCAGAGTTGCGGTGCCAGGCTATCAGCCCCAGCATTTT
. | TRBJ1-1 | TRBV5-6 | TRBD1 | CASSINRGKTEAFF | TGTGCCAGCAGCATAAACAGGGGAAAAACTGAAGCTTTCTTT
. | TRBJ2-3 | TRBV2 | . | CASRQDSGDTQYF | TGTGCCAGCAGACAGGACTCCGGAGATACGCAGTATTTT
. | TRBJ2-7 | TRBV20-1 | TRBD2 | CSAYGTIESSYEQYF | TGCAGTGCGTACGGGACTATAGAGAGCTCCTACGAGCAGTACTTC
. | TRBJ2-7 | TRBV30 | TRBD2 | CASPLAGLSYEQYF | TGTGCCTCCCCTCTAGCGGGACTCTCCTACGAGCAGTACTTC
. | TRBJ2-6 | TRBV20-1 | . | CSARDRGAGPSGANVLTF | TGCAGTGCTAGAGATCGAGGGGCAGGTCCCTCTGGGGCCAACGTCCTGACTTTC
. | TRBJ1-4 | TRBV25-1 | . | CASRGRGRNEKLFF | TGTGCCAGCAGGGGACGCGGCCGTAATGAAAAACTGTTTTTT
. | TRBJ2-2 | TRBV7-2 | . | CASSLQFWDTNTGELFF | TGTGCCAGCAGCTTACAGTTTTGGGATACGAACACCGGGGAGCTGTTTTTT
. | TRBJ2-5 | TRBV11-2 | TRBD2 | CASSSTSGSGTQYF | TGTGCCAGCAGCTCGACTAGCGGGAGTGGGACCCAGTACTTC
. | TRBJ2-1 | TRBV6-1 | . | CASSVIPRNEQFF | TGTGCCAGCAGTGTCATCCCTCGCAATGAGCAGTTCTTC
. | TRBJ2-1 | TRBV11-2 | TRBD2 | CASTPGGFPYNEQFF | TGTGCCAGCACCCCGGGGGGGTTTCCCTACAATGAGCAGTTCTTC
. | TRBJ2-1 | TRBV29-1 | . | CSSGGTVHNEQFF | TGCAGCTCAGGAGGGACTGTACACAATGAGCAGTTCTTC
. | TRBJ2-7 | TRBV2 | . | CASSELGYSYEQYF | TGTGCCAGCAGTGAACTAGGATACTCCTACGAGCAGTACTTC
. | TRBJ1-1 | TRBV25-1 | . | CASSDGRHTEAFF | TGTGCCAGCAGTGACGGCCGACACACTGAAGCTTTCTTT
once | TRBJ1-1 | TRBV20-1 | TRBD1 | CSARDRGRGDTEAFF | TGCAGTGCTAGGGACAGGGGGCGTGGGGACACTGAAGCTTTCTTT
once | TRBJ1-3 | TRBV12-5 | TRBD1 | CASGLVWDRVVGNTIYF | TGTGCTAGTGGTTTGGTATGGGACAGGGTGGTCGGAAACACCATATATTTT
. | TRBJ1-1 | TRBV4-3 | . | CASTGGPDRRTEAFF | TGCGCCAGCACGGGGGGACCTGACAGAAGGACTGAAGCTTTCTTT
. | TRBJ2-1 | TRBV7-9 | . | CASSPQGSSYNEQFF | TGTGCCAGCAGCCCCCAGGGGAGCTCCTACAATGAGCAGTTCTTC
. | TRBJ1-4 | TRBV4-1 | TRBD1 | CASSQRWRGPTNEKLFF | TGCGCCAGCAGCCAACGGTGGAGGGGGCCAACTAATGAAAAACTGTTTTTT
. | TRBJ2-1 | TRBV20-1 | TRBD1 | CSARDLDRGENEQFF | TGCAGTGCTAGAGATCTAGACAGGGGGGAGAATGAGCAGTTCTTC